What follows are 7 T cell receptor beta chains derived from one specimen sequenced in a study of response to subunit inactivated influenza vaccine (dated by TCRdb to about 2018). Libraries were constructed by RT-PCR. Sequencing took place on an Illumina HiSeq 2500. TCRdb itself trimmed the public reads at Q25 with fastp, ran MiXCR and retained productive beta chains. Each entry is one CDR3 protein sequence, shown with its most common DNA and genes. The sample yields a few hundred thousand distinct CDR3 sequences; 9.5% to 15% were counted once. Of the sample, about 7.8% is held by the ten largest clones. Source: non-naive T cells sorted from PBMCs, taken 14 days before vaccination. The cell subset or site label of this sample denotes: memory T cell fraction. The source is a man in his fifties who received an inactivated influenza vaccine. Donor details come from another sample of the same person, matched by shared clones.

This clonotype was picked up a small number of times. The CDR3 here is CSVGTGLETGELFF. CDR3 DNA sequence: TGCAGCGTTGGGACGGGGTTGGAAACCGGGGAGCTGTTTTTT. J is TRBJ2-2 and V is TRBV29-1; tentative D call: TRBD2 (5 bases). The V end lost 4 bases, the J end lost 5 bases, and 14 bases lay between the germline ends. CDR3 length: 14 residues. Germline CDR1 and CDR2: SQVTM and ANQGSEA.

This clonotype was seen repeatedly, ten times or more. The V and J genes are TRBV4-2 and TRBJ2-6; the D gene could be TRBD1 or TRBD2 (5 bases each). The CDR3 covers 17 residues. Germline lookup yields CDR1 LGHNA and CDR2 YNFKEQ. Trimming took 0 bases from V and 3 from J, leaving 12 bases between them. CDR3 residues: CASSQDMRGDGANVLTF. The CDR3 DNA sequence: TGTGCCAGCAGCCAAGACATGAGAGGGGATGGGGCCAACGTCCTGACTTTC.

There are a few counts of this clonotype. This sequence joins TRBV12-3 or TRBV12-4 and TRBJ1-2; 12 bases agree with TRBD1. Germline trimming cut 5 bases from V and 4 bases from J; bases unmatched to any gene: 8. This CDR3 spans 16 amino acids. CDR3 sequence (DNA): TGTGCCAGCAGTCCTTCCGGGACAGGGGGCACCTATGGCTACACCTTC. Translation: CASSPSGTGGTYGYTF.

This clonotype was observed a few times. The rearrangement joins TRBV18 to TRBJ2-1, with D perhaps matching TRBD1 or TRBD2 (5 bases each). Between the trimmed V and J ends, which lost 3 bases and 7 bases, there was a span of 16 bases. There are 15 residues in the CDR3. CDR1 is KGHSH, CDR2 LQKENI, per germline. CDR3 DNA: TGTGCCAGCTCACCGGGGACGGACGGCGGGAATGAGCAGTTCTTC. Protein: CASSPGTDGGNEQFF.

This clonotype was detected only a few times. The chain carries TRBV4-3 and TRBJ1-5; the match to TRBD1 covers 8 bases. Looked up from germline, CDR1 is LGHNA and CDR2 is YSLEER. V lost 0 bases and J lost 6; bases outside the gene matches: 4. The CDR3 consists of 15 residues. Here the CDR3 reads CASSQDRGRGQPQHF. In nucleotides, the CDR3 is TGCGCCAGCAGCCAAGACAGGGGGCGAGGTCAGCCCCAGCATTTT.

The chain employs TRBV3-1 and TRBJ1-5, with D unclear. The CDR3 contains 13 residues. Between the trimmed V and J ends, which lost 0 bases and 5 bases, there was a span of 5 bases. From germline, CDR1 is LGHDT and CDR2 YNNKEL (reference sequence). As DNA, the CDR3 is TGTGCCAGCAGCCAAGAGCTCGATCAGCCCCAGCATTTT. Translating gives CASSQELDQPQHF.

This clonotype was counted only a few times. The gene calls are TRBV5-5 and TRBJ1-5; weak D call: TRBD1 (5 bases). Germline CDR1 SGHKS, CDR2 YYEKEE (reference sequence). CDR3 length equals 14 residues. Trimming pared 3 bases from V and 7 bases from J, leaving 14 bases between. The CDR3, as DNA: TGTGCCAGCAGCTATTCGGGGGGGGTCCAGCCCCAGCATTTT. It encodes CASSYSGGVQPQHF. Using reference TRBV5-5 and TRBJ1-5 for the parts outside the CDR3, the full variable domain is DAGVTQSPTHLIKTRGQQVTLRCSPISGHKSVSWYQQVLGQGPQFIFQYYEKEERGRGNFPDRFSARQFPNYSSELNVNALLLGDSALYLCASSYSGGVQPQHFGDGTRLSIL.